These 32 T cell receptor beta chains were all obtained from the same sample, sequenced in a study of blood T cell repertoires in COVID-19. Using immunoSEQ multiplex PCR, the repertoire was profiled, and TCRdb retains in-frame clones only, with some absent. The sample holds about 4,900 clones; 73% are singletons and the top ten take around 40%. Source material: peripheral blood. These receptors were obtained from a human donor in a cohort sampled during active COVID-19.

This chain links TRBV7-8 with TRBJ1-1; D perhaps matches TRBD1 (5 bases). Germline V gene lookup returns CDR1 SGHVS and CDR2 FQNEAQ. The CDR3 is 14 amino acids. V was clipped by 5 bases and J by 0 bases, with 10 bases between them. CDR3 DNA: TGTGCCAGCAGCACAAGGGGCATGAACACTGAAGCTTTCTTT. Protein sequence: CASSTRGMNTEAFF.

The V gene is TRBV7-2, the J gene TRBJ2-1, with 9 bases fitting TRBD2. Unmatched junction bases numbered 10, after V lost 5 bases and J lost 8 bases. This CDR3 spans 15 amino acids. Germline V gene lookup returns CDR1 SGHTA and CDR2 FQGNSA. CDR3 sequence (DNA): TGTGCCAGCAGCCCCCGCGTGGTAGCGGGGGATGAGCAGTTCTTC. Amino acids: CASSPRVVAGDEQFF. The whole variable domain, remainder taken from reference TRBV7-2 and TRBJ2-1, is GAGVSQSPSNKVTEKGKDVELRCDPISGHTALYWYRQSLGQGLEFLIYFQGNSAPDKSGLPSDRFSAERTGGSVSTLTIQRTQQEDSAVYLCASSPRVVAGDEQFFGPGTRLTVL.

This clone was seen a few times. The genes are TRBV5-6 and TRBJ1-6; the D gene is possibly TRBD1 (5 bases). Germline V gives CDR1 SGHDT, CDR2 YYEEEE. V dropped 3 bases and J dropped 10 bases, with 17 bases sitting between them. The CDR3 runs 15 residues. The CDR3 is CASSWGGGLQSPLHF. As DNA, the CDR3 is TGTGCCAGCAGCTGGGGTGGGGGGTTGCAATCACCCCTCCACTTT.

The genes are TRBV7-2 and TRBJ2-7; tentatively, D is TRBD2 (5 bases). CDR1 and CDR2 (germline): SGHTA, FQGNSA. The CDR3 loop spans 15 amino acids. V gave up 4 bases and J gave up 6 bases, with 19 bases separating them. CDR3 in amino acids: CASSSTGNSYVEQYF. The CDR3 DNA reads TGTGCCAGCAGCTCTACCGGGAACAGCTACGTCGAGCAGTACTTC. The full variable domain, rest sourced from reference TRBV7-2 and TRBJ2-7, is GAGVSQSPSNKVTEKGKDVELRCDPISGHTALYWYRQSLGQGLEFLIYFQGNSAPDKSGLPSDRFSAERTGGSVSTLTIQRTQQEDSAVYLCASSSTGNSYVEQYFGPGTRLTVT.

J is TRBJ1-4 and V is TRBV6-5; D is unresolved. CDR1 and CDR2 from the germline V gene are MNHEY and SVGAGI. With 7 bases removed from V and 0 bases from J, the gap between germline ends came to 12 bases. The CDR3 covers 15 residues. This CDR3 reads CASTYGVATNEKLFF. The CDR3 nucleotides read TGTGCCAGCACCTACGGAGTAGCAACTAATGAAAAACTGTTTTTT.

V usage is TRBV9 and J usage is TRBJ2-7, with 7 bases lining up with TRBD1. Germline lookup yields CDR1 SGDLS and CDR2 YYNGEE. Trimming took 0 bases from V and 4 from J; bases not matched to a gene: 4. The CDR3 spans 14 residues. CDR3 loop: CASSVGTGAYEQYF. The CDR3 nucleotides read TGTGCCAGCAGCGTAGGGACAGGCGCATACGAGCAGTACTTC.

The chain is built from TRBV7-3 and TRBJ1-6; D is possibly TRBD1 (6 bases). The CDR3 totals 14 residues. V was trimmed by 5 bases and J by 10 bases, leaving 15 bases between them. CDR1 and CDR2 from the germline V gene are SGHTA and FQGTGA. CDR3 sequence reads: CASSPGTKGSPLHF. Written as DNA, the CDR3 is TGTGCCAGCAGCCCTGGGACAAAGGGATCACCCCTCCACTTT.

This CDR3 is CASSMIGKETQYF. In DNA form, the CDR3 reads TGTGCCAGTAGTATGATCGGTAAAGAGACCCAGTACTTC. The V call is TRBV19, the J call TRBJ2-5, with D unclear. This CDR3 region has 13 residues. V shed 3 bases and J shed 3 bases, with 8 bases lying between them. CDR1 and CDR2 from the germline V gene are LNHDA and SQIVND (reference sequence).

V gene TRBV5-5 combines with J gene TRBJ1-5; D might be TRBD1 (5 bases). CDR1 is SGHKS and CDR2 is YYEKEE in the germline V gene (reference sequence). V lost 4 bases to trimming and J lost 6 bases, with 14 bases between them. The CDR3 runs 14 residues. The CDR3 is CASSPPGDSQPQHF. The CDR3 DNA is TGTGCCAGCAGCCCCCCGGGTGACAGTCAGCCCCAGCATTTT.

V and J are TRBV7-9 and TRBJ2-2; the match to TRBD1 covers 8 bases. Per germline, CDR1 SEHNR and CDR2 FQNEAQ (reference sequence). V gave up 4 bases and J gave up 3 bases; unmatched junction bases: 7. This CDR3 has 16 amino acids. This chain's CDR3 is CASSSPRGQDTGELFF. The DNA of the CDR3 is TGTGCCAGCAGCTCCCCCAGGGGACAGGACACCGGGGAGCTGTTTTTT.

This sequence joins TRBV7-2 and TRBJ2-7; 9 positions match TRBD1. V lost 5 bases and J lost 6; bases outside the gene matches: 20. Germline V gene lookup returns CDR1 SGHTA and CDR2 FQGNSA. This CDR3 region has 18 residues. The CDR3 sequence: CASSPRMGWATGGIEQYF. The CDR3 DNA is TGTGCCAGCAGCCCTCGAATGGGGTGGGCGACAGGGGGGATCGAGCAGTACTTC.

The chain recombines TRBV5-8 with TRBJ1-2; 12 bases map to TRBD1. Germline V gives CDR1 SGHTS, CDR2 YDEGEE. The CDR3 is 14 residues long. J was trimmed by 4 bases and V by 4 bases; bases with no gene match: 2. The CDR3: CASSEGQGAYGYTF. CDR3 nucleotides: TGTGCCAGCAGCGAGGGACAGGGGGCCTATGGCTACACCTTC.

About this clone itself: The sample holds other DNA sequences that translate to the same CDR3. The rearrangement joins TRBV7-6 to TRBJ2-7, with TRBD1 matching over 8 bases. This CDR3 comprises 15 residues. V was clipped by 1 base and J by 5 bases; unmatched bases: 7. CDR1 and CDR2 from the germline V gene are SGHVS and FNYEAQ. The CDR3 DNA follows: TGTGCCAGCAGCTTAGGGACAGGGAAGGTACACGAGCAGTACTTC. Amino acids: CASSLGTGKVHEQYF.

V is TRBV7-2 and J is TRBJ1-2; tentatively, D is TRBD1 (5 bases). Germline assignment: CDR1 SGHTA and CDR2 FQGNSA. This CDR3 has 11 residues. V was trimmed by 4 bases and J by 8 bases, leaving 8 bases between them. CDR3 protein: CASSSGGGYTF. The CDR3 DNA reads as TGTGCCAGCAGCTCCGGGGGGGGCTACACCTTC.

CDR3 loop: CASSSRREALGQNTEAFF. The CDR3, as DNA: TGTGCCAGCAGCTCCCGCAGGGAGGCTTTAGGGCAGAACACTGAAGCTTTCTTT. The rearrangement uses TRBV7-3 and TRBJ1-1, with a tentative D call TRBD1 (5 bases). Trimming took 4 bases from V and 1 from J, leaving 22 bases between them. The CDR3 totals 18 residues. Germline-derived CDR1 and CDR2 are SGHTA and FQGTGA.

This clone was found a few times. CDR3 in amino acids: CAWSAGLLMNTEAFF. The CDR3 region has the DNA TGTGCCTGGAGCGCCGGACTACTCATGAACACTGAAGCTTTCTTT. The V and J genes are TRBV30 and TRBJ1-1; no firm D call. Trimming took off 3 bases at V and 0 bases at J, with 14 bases between the two ends. The CDR3 runs to 15 residues. The germline V gene has CDR1 GTSNPN and CDR2 SVGIG (reference sequence).

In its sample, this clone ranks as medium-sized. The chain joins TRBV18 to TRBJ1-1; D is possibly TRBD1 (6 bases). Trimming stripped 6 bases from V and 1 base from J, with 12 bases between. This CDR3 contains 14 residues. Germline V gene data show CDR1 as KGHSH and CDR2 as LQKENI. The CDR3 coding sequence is TGTGCCAGCTCGGCAGGGGCCGGGAACACTGAAGCTTTCTTT. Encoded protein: CASSAGAGNTEAFF.

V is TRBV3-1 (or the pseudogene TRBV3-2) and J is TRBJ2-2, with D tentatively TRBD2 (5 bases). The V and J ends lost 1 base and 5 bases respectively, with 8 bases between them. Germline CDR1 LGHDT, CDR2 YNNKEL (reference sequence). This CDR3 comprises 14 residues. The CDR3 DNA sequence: TGTGCCAGCAGCCAAGCACTAGTAACCGGGGAGCTGTTTTTT. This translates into CASSQALVTGELFF.

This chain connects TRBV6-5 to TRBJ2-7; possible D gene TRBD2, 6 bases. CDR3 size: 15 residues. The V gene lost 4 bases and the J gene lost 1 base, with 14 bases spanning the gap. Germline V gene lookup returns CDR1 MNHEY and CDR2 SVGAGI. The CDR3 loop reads CASSSHQSGSYEQYF. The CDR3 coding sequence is TGTGCCAGCAGTTCCCACCAAAGCGGGTCCTACGAGCAGTACTTC.

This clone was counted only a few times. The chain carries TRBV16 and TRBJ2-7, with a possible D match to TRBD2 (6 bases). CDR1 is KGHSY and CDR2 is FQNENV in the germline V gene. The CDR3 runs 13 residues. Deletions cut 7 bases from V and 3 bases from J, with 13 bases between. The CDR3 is CASMRDWDYEQYF. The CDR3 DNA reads TGTGCCAGCATGCGGGACTGGGACTACGAGCAGTACTTC.

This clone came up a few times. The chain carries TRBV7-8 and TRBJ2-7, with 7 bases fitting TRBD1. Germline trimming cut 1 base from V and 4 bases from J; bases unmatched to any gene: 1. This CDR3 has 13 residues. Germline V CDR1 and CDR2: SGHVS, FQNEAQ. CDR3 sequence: CASSLGGQYEQYF. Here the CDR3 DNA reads TGTGCCAGCAGCTTAGGGGGACAGTACGAGCAGTACTTC. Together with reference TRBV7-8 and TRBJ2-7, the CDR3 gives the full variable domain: GAGVSQSPRYKVAKRGQDVALRCDPISGHVSLFWYQQALGQGPEFLTYFQNEAQLDKSGLPSDRFFAERPEGSVSTLKIQRTQQEDSAVYLCASSLGGQYEQYFGPGTRLTVT.

The CDR3 nucleotides read TGTGCCAGCAGTTCGGGACAGGCTGGAGCCTATAATTCACCCCTCCACTTT. As protein: CASSSGQAGAYNSPLHF. This rearrangement joins TRBV5-4 to TRBJ1-6; 8 positions match TRBD1. Germline CDR1 reads SGHNT; CDR2 reads YYREEE (reference sequence). The CDR3 loop spans 17 amino acids. The V and J ends lost 5 bases and 2 bases, in that order; junction bases with no gene match: 9.

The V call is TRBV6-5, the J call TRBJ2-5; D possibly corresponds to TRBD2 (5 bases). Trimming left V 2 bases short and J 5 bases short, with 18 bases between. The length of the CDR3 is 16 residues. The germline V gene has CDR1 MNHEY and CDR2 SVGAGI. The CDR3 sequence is CASSYEGPPREETQYF. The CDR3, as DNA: TGTGCCAGCAGTTACGAAGGGCCCCCGAGGGAGGAGACCCAGTACTTC.

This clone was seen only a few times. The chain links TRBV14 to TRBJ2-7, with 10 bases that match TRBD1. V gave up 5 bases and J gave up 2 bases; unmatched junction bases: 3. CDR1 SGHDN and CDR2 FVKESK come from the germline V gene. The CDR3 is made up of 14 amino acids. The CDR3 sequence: CASSVGQGTYEQYF. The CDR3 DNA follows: TGTGCCAGCAGCGTGGGACAGGGGACCTACGAGCAGTACTTC.

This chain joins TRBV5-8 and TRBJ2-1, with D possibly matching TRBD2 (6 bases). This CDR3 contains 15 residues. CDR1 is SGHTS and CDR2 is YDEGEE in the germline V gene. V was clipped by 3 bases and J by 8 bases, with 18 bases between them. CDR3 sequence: CASSSTGVPIDEQFF. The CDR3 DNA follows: TGTGCCAGCAGCTCCACGGGAGTCCCAATTGATGAGCAGTTCTTC.

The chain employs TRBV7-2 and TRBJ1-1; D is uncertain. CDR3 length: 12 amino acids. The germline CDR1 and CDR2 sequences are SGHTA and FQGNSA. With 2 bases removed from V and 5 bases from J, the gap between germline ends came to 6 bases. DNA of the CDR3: TGTGCCAGCAGCTTATCGGGAACTGAAGCTTTCTTT. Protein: CASSLSGTEAFF.

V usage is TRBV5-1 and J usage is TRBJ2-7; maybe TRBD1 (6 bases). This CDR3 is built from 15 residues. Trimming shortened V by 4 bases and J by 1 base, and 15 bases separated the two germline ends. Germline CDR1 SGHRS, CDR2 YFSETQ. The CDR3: CASSPTGSGSYEQYF. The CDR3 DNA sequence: TGCGCCAGCAGCCCTACAGGGTCGGGATCCTACGAGCAGTACTTC.

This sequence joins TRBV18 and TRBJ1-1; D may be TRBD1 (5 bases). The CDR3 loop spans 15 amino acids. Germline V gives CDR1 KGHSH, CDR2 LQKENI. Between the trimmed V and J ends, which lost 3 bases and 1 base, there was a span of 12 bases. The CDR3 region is CASSPPLGGNTEAFF. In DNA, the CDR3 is TGTGCCAGCTCACCCCCTCTGGGGGGGAACACTGAAGCTTTCTTT.

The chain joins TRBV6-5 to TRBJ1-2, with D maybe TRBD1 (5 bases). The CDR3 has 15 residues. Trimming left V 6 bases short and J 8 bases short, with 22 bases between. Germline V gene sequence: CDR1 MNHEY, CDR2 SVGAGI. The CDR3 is CASSSSPGTPGGYTF. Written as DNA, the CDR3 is TGTGCCAGCAGCTCCTCCCCCGGGACTCCAGGCGGCTACACCTTC.

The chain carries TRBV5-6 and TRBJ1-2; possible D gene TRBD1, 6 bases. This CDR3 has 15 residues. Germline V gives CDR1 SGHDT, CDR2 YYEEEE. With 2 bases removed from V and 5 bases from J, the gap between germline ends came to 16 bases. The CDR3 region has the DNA TGTGCCAGCAGCTTCCGACAGGTCGGACGGTATGGCTACACCTTC. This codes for CASSFRQVGRYGYTF.

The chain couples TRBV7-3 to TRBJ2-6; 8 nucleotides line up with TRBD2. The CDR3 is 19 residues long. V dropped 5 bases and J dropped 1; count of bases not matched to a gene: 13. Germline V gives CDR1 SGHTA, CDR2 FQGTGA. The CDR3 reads CASSPRPMVAGSGANVLTF. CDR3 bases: TGTGCCAGCAGCCCCCGCCCGATGGTAGCGGGGTCTGGGGCCAACGTCCTGACTTTC.

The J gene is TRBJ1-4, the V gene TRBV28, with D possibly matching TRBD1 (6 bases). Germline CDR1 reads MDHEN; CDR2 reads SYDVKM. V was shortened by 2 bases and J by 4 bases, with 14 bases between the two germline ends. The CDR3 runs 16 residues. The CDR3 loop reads CASSLAGGGYNEKLFF. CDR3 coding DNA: TGTGCCAGCAGTTTAGCGGGGGGGGGCTATAATGAAAAACTGTTTTTT.